Shown below are 5 T cell receptor beta chains from a single sample sequenced in a study of blood T cell repertoires in COVID-19. This table comes from immunoSEQ multiplex PCR, and its TCRdb copy is limited to in-frame clones, with some not included. The table shows 70,000 to 85,000 clones, with more than 75% occurring only once. The sequencing input was peripheral blood. The receptors here all came from a man in his sixties with acute or convalescent COVID-19.

The chain has TRBV5-1 and TRBJ2-3; D is possibly TRBD1 (5 bases). Looked up from germline, CDR1 is SGHRS and CDR2 is YFSETQ. The CDR3 extends over 13 amino acids. Trimming took off 3 bases at V and 7 bases at J, with 12 bases between the two ends. CDR3: CASSSVSDNTQYF. The CDR3 nucleotides read TGCGCCAGCAGCTCCGTCTCGGACAATACGCAGTATTTT.

The CDR3 here is CASSPFLTDTQYF. CDR3 DNA: TGTGCCAGCAGTCCTTTCTTGACAGATACGCAGTATTTT. The chain employs TRBV25-1 and TRBJ2-3, with no clear D. The CDR3 runs to 13 residues. Germline assignment: CDR1 MGHDK and CDR2 SYGVNS. The germline V and J ends were trimmed by 5 bases and 3 bases, with 9 bases remaining between them. The full variable domain, its missing parts supplied by reference TRBV25-1 and TRBJ2-3, is EADIYQTPRYLVIGTGKKITLECSQTMGHDKMYWYQQDPGMELHLIHYSYGVNSTEKGDLSSESTVSRIRTEHFPLTLESARPSHTSQYLCASSPFLTDTQYFGPGTRLTVL.

This chain links TRBV11-2 with TRBJ1-2, with 7 bases aligning to TRBD1. After removal of 1 base from V and 4 bases from J, the junction contained 9 bases not matched to a gene. CDR1 and CDR2 (germline): SGHAT, FQNNGV. This CDR3 is built from 16 residues. CDR3 coding DNA: TGTGCCAGCAGCTTAGCCCGACAGGGAAGGGGCTATGGCTACACCTTC. Translation: CASSLARQGRGYGYTF.

This clone was observed a handful of times. The rearrangement joins TRBV28 to TRBJ1-2; D not certain. Germline V gives CDR1 MDHEN, CDR2 SYDVKM. The V gene lost 10 bases and the J gene lost 4 bases, with 7 bases spanning the gap. The CDR3 runs to 10 residues. Written as DNA, the CDR3 is TGTGCCACCAAATCCTATGGCTACACCTTC. Its protein is CATKSYGYTF.

This clone appeared many times. The chain joins TRBV5-1 to TRBJ1-2; tentative D call: TRBD1 (5 bases). V lost 4 bases, J lost 4 bases, and 17 bases lay in between. This CDR3 has 15 residues. Germline V gene data show CDR1 as SGHRS and CDR2 as YFSETQ. DNA for the CDR3: TGCGCCAGCAGCCGGTCGGAGGGGCAGAGCTATGGCTACACCTTC. It is translated as CASSRSEGQSYGYTF.